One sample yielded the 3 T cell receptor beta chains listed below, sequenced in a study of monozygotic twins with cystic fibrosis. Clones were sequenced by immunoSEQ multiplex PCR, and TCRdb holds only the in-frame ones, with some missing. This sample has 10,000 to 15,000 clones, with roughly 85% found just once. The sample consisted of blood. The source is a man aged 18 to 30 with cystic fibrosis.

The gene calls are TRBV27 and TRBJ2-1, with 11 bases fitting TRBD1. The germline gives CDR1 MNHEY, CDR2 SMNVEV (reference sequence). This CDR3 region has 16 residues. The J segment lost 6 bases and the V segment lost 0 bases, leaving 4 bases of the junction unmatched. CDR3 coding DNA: TGTGCCAGCAGTTTATCCGTTGGGACAGGGGGCAATGAGCAGTTCTTC. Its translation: CASSLSVGTGGNEQFF.

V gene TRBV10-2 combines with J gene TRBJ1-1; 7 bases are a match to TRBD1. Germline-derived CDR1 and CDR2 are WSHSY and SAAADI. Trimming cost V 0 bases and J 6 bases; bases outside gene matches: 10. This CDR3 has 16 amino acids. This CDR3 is CASSESQGLGIAEAFF. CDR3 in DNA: TGCGCCAGCAGTGAGTCACAGGGGCTGGGTATCGCTGAAGCTTTCTTT.

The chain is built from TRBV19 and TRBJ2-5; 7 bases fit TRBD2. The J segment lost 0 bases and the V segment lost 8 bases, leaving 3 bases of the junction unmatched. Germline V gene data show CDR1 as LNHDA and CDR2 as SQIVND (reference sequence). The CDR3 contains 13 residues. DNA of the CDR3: TGTGCCAGTTCCGGGGGGTACCAAGAGACCCAGTACTTC. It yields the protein CASSGGYQETQYF.